This T cell receptor (beta chain) is drawn from a study of sequential checkpoint blockade in melanoma. For the study at large: After both sequences, patients received maintenance nivolumab. TCRβ was sequenced from DNA of 75 to 95 pretreatment tumors. After nivolumab or ipilimumab alone, about 22 patients had week-13 rebiopsies.

Some clones are missing from TCRdb's copy, which holds only in-frame ones; the method was immunoSEQ multiplex PCR. The sample includes some 40,000 clones, roughly 32% of them seen just once. Documented treatment: randomized to nivolumab then ipilimumab (arm A) or the reverse (arm B). Trimming removed 4 bases from V and 14 bases from J; junction bases left unmatched: 8. The germline V gene has CDR1 MDHEN and CDR2 SYDVKM. This CDR3 is built from 13 residues. This receptor was obtained from a human donor with melanoma. The V and J genes are TRBV28 and TRBJ1-1; 12 bases map to TRBD1. The sequenced sample was tumor tissue (inferred from file names), obtained from a patient given nivolumab and ipilimumab in sequence. CDR3 coding DNA: TGTGCCAGCAGTTCGGGACAGGGGGCATTTATATTCTTT. Its protein is CASSSGQGAFIFF.